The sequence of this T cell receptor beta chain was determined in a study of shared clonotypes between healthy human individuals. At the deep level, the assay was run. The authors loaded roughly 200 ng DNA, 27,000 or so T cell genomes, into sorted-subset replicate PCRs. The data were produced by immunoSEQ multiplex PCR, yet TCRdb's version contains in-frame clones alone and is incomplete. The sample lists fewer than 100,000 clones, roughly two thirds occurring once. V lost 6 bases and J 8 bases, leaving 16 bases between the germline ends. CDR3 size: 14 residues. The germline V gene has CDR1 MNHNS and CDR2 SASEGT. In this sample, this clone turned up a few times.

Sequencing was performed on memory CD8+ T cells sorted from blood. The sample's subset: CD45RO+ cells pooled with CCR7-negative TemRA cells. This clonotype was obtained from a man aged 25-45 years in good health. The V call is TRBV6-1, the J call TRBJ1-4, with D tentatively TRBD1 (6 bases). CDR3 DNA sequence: TGTGCCAGCAGCGGCCCAGGGGAGGTCGAAAAACTGTTTTTT. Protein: CASSGPGEVEKLFF.